Shown below are 28 T cell receptor beta chains from a single sample sequenced in a study of naive and memory T cell subsets. Study findings and constraints: A few larger clonotypes appeared in naive repertoires, especially CD8, possibly memory cells re-expressing CD45RA.

Two oligonucleotides, mixed equimolar, formed the beta constant-region primer covering TRBC1 and TRBC2. The ligated cDNA underwent four PCR rounds using SP2 and nested alpha and beta constant-region primers. TCRdb re-analysed the UMI-ligation and nested PCR reads in MiXCR, keeping a single row per CDR3 protein. This sample has 90,000 to 120,000 distinct CDR3 sequences, with around 15% found just once. No antigen has been assigned to these receptors. The specimen sequenced was naive CD8+ T cells from blood. Every receptor here comes from a human donor in good health.

This chain connects TRBV21-1 to TRBJ2-3; the table's D gene call, TRBD1, was not cross checked with the DNA. TRBV21-1 is labeled a pseudogene. There are 16 residues in the CDR3. The CDR3, as DNA: TGTGCCAGCAGCAGACAGGGTGGCCAAGAAGCAGATACGCAGTATTTT. It codes for CASSRQGGQEADTQYF.

There are a few counts of this clonotype. V is TRBV7-9 and J is TRBJ1-1; TRBD1 might be the D (5 bases). There are 15 residues in the CDR3. Germline assignment: CDR1 SEHNR and CDR2 FQNEAQ (reference sequence). Trimming took 4 bases from V and 4 from J, leaving 16 bases between them. CDR3 DNA sequence: TGTGCCAGCAGCTCCCCGGACACAGGAGGCACTGAAGCTTTCTTT. Its protein product is CASSSPDTGGTEAFF.

This clonotype was seen ten or more times. The chain employs TRBV5-6 and TRBJ2-7; 9 bases map to TRBD2. Trimming at V came to 1 base and at J to 2 bases, leaving 7 bases not matched to a gene. Germline CDR1 SGHDT, CDR2 YYEEEE. There are 16 residues in the CDR3. The CDR3 loop is CASSLSPSGNTYEQYF. DNA for the CDR3: TGTGCCAGCAGCTTGTCACCTAGCGGGAACACCTACGAGCAGTACTTC.

This clonotype was counted a few times. The chain carries TRBV7-9 and TRBJ2-2, with D perhaps matching TRBD2 (6 bases). V was clipped by 6 bases and J by 4 bases, with 24 bases between them. The CDR3 runs to 18 residues. CDR1 SEHNR and CDR2 FQNEAQ come from the germline V gene (reference sequence). As DNA, the CDR3 is TGTGCCAGCAGTCAACCCCCGGGACTCCCCTTAGGCACCGGGGAGCTGTTTTTT. This gives the protein CASSQPPGLPLGTGELFF.

CDR3 nucleotides: TGTGCCAGCAGTCCCGGACGGGCGGATGAGCAGTTCTTC. This gives the protein CASSPGRADEQFF. The chain combines TRBV12-3 or TRBV12-4 with TRBJ2-1; D not resolved. This CDR3 is 13 amino acids long. The V end was cut by 5 bases, the J end by 8 bases, with 13 bases between.

The chain employs TRBV20-1 and TRBJ2-7; tentative D call: TRBD2 (6 bases). The CDR3 is 15 amino acids. Trimming removed 1 base at V and 1 base at J, with 14 bases between. Germline V gives CDR1 DFQATT, CDR2 SNEGSKA (reference sequence). In DNA, the CDR3 is TGCAGTGCTAGAGGAAGGGAGGTCCCTTCCTACGAGCAGTACTTC. Its protein product is CSARGREVPSYEQYF.

This clonotype appeared many times. The genes are TRBV4-3 and TRBJ2-3; 8 nucleotides match TRBD2. The CDR3 runs 16 residues. Germline assignment: CDR1 LGHNA and CDR2 YSLEER. The J segment lost 3 bases and the V segment lost 0 bases, leaving 5 bases of the junction unmatched. The CDR3 protein is CASSQDTGGGTDTQYF. In nucleotides, the CDR3 is TGCGCCAGCAGCCAAGATACGGGGGGGGGGACAGATACGCAGTATTTT.

In this sample, this clonotype turned up many times. The V and J genes are TRBV30 and TRBJ1-2; TRBD1 might be the D (5 bases). The ends were cut back, 0 bases at V and 4 bases at J, with 12 bases in the middle. Germline CDR1 reads GTSNPN; CDR2 reads SVGIG (reference sequence). This CDR3 spans 14 amino acids. The CDR3 DNA follows: TGTGCCTGGAGTGTGCCTGGGACGGCCTATGGCTACACCTTC. Translated: CAWSVPGTAYGYTF. Using reference TRBV30 and TRBJ1-2 for the parts outside the CDR3, the full variable domain is SQTIHQWPATLVQPVGSPLSLECTVEGTSNPNLYWYRQAAGRGLQLLFYSVGIGQISSEVPQNLSASRPQDRQFILSSKKLLLSDSGFYLCAWSVPGTAYGYTFGSGTRLTVV.

This clonotype was detected many times. The genes are TRBV20-1 and TRBJ2-7; D gene uncertain. The CDR3 is 14 amino acids. CDR1 is DFQATT, CDR2 SNEGSKA, per germline (reference sequence). Trimming removed 0 bases at V and 3 bases at J, with 12 bases between. The CDR3 loop is CSARDLHGDYEQYF. The CDR3 bases are TGCAGTGCTAGAGATCTACACGGAGACTACGAGCAGTACTTC.

The chain links TRBV7-8 to TRBJ2-1; 9 bases fit TRBD2. The germline gives CDR1 SGHVS, CDR2 FQNEAQ. The length of the CDR3 is 16 residues. V trimming: 7 bases; J trimming: 0 bases; junction bases outside the gene matches: 7. The CDR3 reads CASTSRSGSSYNEQFF. CDR3 in DNA: TGTGCCAGCACCTCCCGTAGCGGGAGCTCCTACAATGAGCAGTTCTTC.

There are a few counts of this clonotype. V usage is TRBV12-3 or TRBV12-4 and J usage is TRBJ1-5, with D tentatively TRBD1 (6 bases). The CDR3 length is 13 residues. V was pared by 5 bases and J by 4 bases, with 9 bases between. In DNA, the CDR3 is TGTGCCAGCAGTAATCAGGGGAATCAGCCCCAGCATTTT. This gives the protein CASSNQGNQPQHF.

This clonotype was recorded once. A much larger clone is a single base away; this may be a read error. The chain recombines TRBV7-6 with TRBJ1-1, with D unresolved. Germline values: CDR1 SGHVS, CDR2 FNYEAQ. The CDR3 covers 13 residues. The CDR3 is CASSLYKETEALF. In nucleotides, the CDR3 is TGTGCCAGCAGCTTATATAAGGAGACTGAAGCTCTCTTT.

The chain combines TRBV27 with TRBJ2-1; D is unclear. Germline loops: CDR1 MNHEY, CDR2 SMNVEV (reference sequence). V shed 3 bases and J shed 6 bases, with 6 bases lying between them. The CDR3 runs to 12 residues. CDR3 DNA sequence: TGTGCCAGCAGTTTCGATTTCAATGAGCAGTTCTTC. Translated: CASSFDFNEQFF.

The chain employs TRBV7-9 and TRBJ2-5; D gene ambiguous. Trimming cost V 5 bases and J 5 bases, with 12 bases left between them. CDR3 length: 13 residues. The germline V gene encodes CDR1 SEHNR and CDR2 FQNEAQ (reference sequence). The CDR3, as DNA: TGTGCCAGCAGCCACGTATCCCACGAGACCCAGTACTTC. It is translated as CASSHVSHETQYF.

V and J are TRBV10-3 and TRBJ2-7, with D perhaps matching TRBD1 or TRBD2 (5 bases each). V was clipped by 2 bases and J by 0 bases, with 11 bases between them. The CDR3 is 15 amino acids. From germline, CDR1 is ENHRY and CDR2 SYGVKD. The CDR3 spells CAISEGHGNSYEQYF. CDR3 bases: TGTGCCATCAGTGAGGGACACGGGAACTCCTACGAGCAGTACTTC.

This clonotype has a handful of counts. The chain has TRBV25-1 and TRBJ1-2, with 8 bases that match TRBD1. This CDR3 contains 14 residues. Germline CDR1 and CDR2: MGHDK and SYGVNS. The ends lost 4 bases at V and 2 bases at J; junction bases unmatched: 3. This chain's CDR3 is CASSADRVNYGYTF. CDR3 nucleotide sequence: TGTGCCAGCAGTGCGGACAGGGTAAACTATGGCTACACCTTC.

This clonotype occurred many times. Given the absence of the conserved phenylalanine or tryptophan at the CDR3 end, a read error is likely. Because the CDR3's place on the DNA is in doubt, the DNA is left out and the CDR3 is given as listed by TCRdb. The chain employs TRBV7-8 and TRBJ2-7; the table's TRBD1 call for D was not verified on the DNA. Per germline, CDR1 SGHVS and CDR2 FQNEAQ. Counting both end residues, the CDR3 totals 8 amino acids. The CDR3 region is CASRPGLS.

This clonotype came up a few times. The J gene is TRBJ2-1, the V gene TRBV4-3, with D tentatively TRBD1 or TRBD2 (6 bases each). CDR1 is LGHNA, CDR2 YSLEER, per germline. Trimming took 1 base from V and 6 from J, leaving 16 bases between them. The CDR3 sequence is 16 residues long. CDR3 loop: CASSQGAGTGRNEQFF. The CDR3 bases are TGCGCCAGCAGCCAAGGCGCGGGAACAGGGCGCAATGAGCAGTTCTTC.

This clonotype was picked up a small number of times. The chain combines TRBV7-2 with TRBJ2-3; a possible D gene is TRBD1 (6 bases). Trimming removed 4 bases at V and 4 bases at J, with 18 bases between. The CDR3 totals 16 residues. CDR1 is SGHTA, CDR2 FQGNSA, per germline. CDR3 loop: CASSYGTGLSADTQYF. CDR3 in DNA: TGTGCCAGCAGCTACGGAACAGGGTTGAGTGCAGATACGCAGTATTTT. Together with reference TRBV7-2 and TRBJ2-3, the CDR3 gives the full variable domain: GAGVSQSPSNKVTEKGKDVELRCDPISGHTALYWYRQSLGQGLEFLIYFQGNSAPDKSGLPSDRFSAERTGGSVSTLTIQRTQQEDSAVYLCASSYGTGLSADTQYFGPGTRLTVL.

This chain uses TRBV7-2 with TRBJ2-2; no clear D. Germline V CDR1 and CDR2: SGHTA, FQGNSA. Trimming took off 7 bases at V and 7 bases at J, with 7 bases between the two ends. This CDR3 is built from 11 residues. The DNA of the CDR3 is TGTGCCAGCACCTCTGGCGGGGAGCTGTTTTTT. Its protein is CASTSGGELFF. The full variable domain, its missing parts supplied by reference TRBV7-2 and TRBJ2-2, is GAGVSQSPSNKVTEKGKDVELRCDPISGHTALYWYRQSLGQGLEFLIYFQGNSAPDKSGLPSDRFSAERTGGSVSTLTIQRTQQEDSAVYLCASTSGGELFFGEGSRLTVL.

The sample holds a few counts of this clonotype. The genes are TRBV7-6 and TRBJ1-1; D unclear. The CDR3 length is 13 residues. The germline V and J ends were trimmed by 0 bases and 2 bases, with 4 bases remaining between them. Germline CDR1 SGHVS, CDR2 FNYEAQ. CDR3 DNA sequence: TGTGCCAGCAGCTTAGCTACCAACACTGAAGCTTTCTTT. It specifies CASSLATNTEAFF.

This clonotype was detected a few times. The chain couples TRBV7-9 to TRBJ1-1; TRBD1 matches 7 bases. Germline V gene sequence: CDR1 SEHNR, CDR2 FQNEAQ (reference sequence). J lost 5 bases, V lost 5 bases, and 5 bases had no gene match. CDR3 size: 13 residues. CDR3: CASSKGQRTEAFF. The CDR3 bases are TGTGCCAGCAGCAAGGGACAGAGAACTGAAGCTTTCTTT.

This clonotype came up many times. The genes are TRBV7-2 and TRBJ2-1, with D perhaps given as TRBD1 or TRBD2 (5 bases each). CDR1 is SGHTA and CDR2 is FQGNSA in the germline V gene. The CDR3 is 14 residues long. Trimming stripped 1 base from V and 9 bases from J, with 13 bases between. The DNA for the CDR3 is TGTGCCAGCAGCTTAGATGGGTCGGGGCCTGAGCAGTTCTTC. It translates to CASSLDGSGPEQFF. The entire variable domain, with the rest obtained from reference TRBV7-2 and TRBJ2-1, is as follows: GAGVSQSPSNKVTEKGKDVELRCDPISGHTALYWYRQSLGQGLEFLIYFQGNSAPDKSGLPSDRFSAERTGGSVSTLTIQRTQQEDSAVYLCASSLDGSGPEQFFGPGTRLTVL.

V is TRBV7-3 and J is TRBJ1-1, with D hard to call. Trimming cost V 4 bases and J 0 bases, with 6 bases left between them. The CDR3 is 13 amino acids. Germline V CDR1 and CDR2: SGHTA, FQGTGA. CDR3 amino acids: CASSSSMNTEAFF. DNA for the CDR3: TGTGCCAGCAGCTCCTCCATGAACACTGAAGCTTTCTTT.

This clonotype was observed many times. V and J are TRBV6-6 and TRBJ1-1, with no clear D. CDR1 is MNHNY, CDR2 SVGAGI, per germline (reference sequence). V lost 2 bases and J 0 bases, leaving 10 bases between the germline ends. This CDR3 contains 15 residues. CDR3 nucleotides: TGTGCCAGCAGTTACATGGCAGACATGAACACTGAAGCTTTCTTT. This codes for CASSYMADMNTEAFF.

Notes on this clonotype: This clone may be a read error of a much larger clone one base away. The V call is TRBV7-9, the J call TRBJ2-7; D may be TRBD1 or TRBD2 (5 bases each). Germline values: CDR1 SEHNR, CDR2 FQNEAQ (reference sequence). This CDR3 spans 17 amino acids. The CDR3 sequence: CASSLLGLGDDGYERYF. The CDR3 nucleotides are TGTGCCAGCAGCTTACTGGGTTTGGGGGACGACGGATACGAGCGGTACTTC. Full variable domain (remainder filled in from reference TRBV7-9 and TRBJ2-7): DTGVSQNPRHKITKRGQNVTFRCDPISEHNRLYWYRQTLGQGPEFLTYFQNEAQLEKSRLLSDRFSAERPKGSFSTLEIQRTEQGDSAMYLCASSLLGLGDDGYERYFGPGTRLTVT.

The table lists this clonotype with a few counts. This CDR3 is CASSNRRDPTDTQYF. CDR3 nucleotides: TGTGCCAGCTCGAACCGCCGGGATCCCACAGATACGCAGTATTTT. The J gene is TRBJ2-3, the V gene TRBV12-3 or TRBV12-4, with a possible D match to TRBD2 (5 bases). V gave up 8 bases and J gave up 2 bases, with 17 bases separating them. This CDR3 is 15 amino acids long.

The chain recombines TRBV28 with TRBJ2-7; maybe TRBD1 (5 bases). Germline V lookup: CDR1 MDHEN, CDR2 SYDVKM. Trimming stripped 10 bases from V and 0 bases from J, with 10 bases between. The CDR3 length is 12 residues. The CDR3 nucleotides are TGTGCCACCTCGACAGACTCCTACGAGCAGTACTTC. Translated: CATSTDSYEQYF.